A selection of T cell receptor beta chains follows, all from one sample in a study of blood T cell repertoires in COVID-19. Assay used: immunoSEQ multiplex PCR; TCRdb lists only in-frame clones, some missing. Of a few hundred thousand clones in the sample, roughly 88% were seen once. Sequenced: PBMCs or T cells enriched from blood (not recorded which). The receptors stem from a woman aged 25 to 39 who had recovered from COVID-19. Both conserved end residues are part of each CDR3. The order of the fields is V gene, clone size, D gene, J gene, CDR3 protein, CDR3 DNA. The D gene is left open where the match is weak. Part of the rows lack a size; the others show once, few, many or a class for expanded clones.

>TRBV5-8|.|.|TRBJ2-5
CASSWGHPETQYF
TGTGCCAGCAGCTGGGGACACCCTGAGACCCAGTACTTC
>TRBV24-1|.|.|TRBJ2-2
CATSRGAGTGELFF
TGTGCCACCAGTCGGGGGGCGGGCACCGGGGAGCTGTTTTTT
>TRBV20-1|.|TRBD2|TRBJ2-3
CSASAGTLAGGWFFADTQYF
TGCAGTGCTAGTGCGGGGACCTTAGCGGGAGGTTGGTTTTTTGCAGATACGCAGTATTTT
>TRBV28|once|TRBD1|TRBJ2-2
CASSLAGGETGELFF
TGTGCCAGCAGTTTAGCAGGGGGCGAGACCGGGGAGCTGTTTTTT
>TRBV5-4|.|.|TRBJ1-6
CASSLRGRASPLHF
TGTGCCAGCAGCTTAAGGGGAAGGGCTTCACCCCTCCACTTT
>TRBV19|.|.|TRBJ1-4
CASSMKGAGREKLFF
TGTGCCAGTAGTATGAAGGGAGCAGGACGCGAAAAACTGTTTTTT
>TRBV15|.|.|TRBJ1-1
CATSTGWAEAFF
TGTGCCACCAGCACCGGGTGGGCTGAAGCTTTCTTT
>TRBV19|.|TRBD1|TRBJ1-4
CASSIRGQANEKLFF
TGTGCCAGTAGTATCCGTGGACAGGCTAATGAAAAACTGTTTTTT
>TRBV10-3|.|.|TRBJ1-2
CAISDTIGVYGYTF
TGTGCCATCAGTGATACCATCGGGGTCTATGGCTACACCTTC
>TRBV3-1/TRBV3-2|once|.|TRBJ2-7
CASSQAKNEQYF
TGTGCCAGCAGCCAAGCTAAAAACGAGCAGTACTTC
>TRBV6-7|.|.|TRBJ2-3
CASSPDGGTDTQYF
TGTGCCAGCAGCCCGGACGGGGGCACAGATACGCAGTATTTT
>TRBV9|.|TRBD1|TRBJ1-2
CASSVEFGTGGTYGYTF
TGTGCCAGCAGCGTAGAGTTTGGGACAGGGGGCACCTATGGCTACACCTTC
>TRBV27|.|.|TRBJ1-2
CASGALRNYGYTF
TGTGCCAGCGGGGCCCTACGCAACTATGGCTACACCTTC
>TRBV2|.|TRBD1|TRBJ2-5
CASSDQGRGETQYF
TGTGCCAGCAGTGACCAGGGCAGGGGGGAGACCCAGTACTTC
>TRBV2|.|.|TRBJ2-2
CASSPLVTGELFF
TGTGCCAGCAGTCCTCTAGTAACCGGGGAGCTGTTTTTT
>TRBV19|.|.|TRBJ2-2
CASRALPNTGELFF
TGTGCCAGTAGGGCCCTCCCGAACACCGGGGAGCTGTTTTTT
>TRBV6-5|.|TRBD1|TRBJ1-1
CASSLGQGTHEAFF
TGTGCCAGCAGTTTGGGACAGGGGACCCATGAAGCTTTCTTT
>TRBV11-2|.|.|TRBJ2-1
CASNPGGWDSRTNEQFF
TGTGCCAGCAACCCGGGGGGGTGGGACAGCAGGACGAATGAGCAGTTCTTC
>TRBV25-1|.|.|TRBJ1-5
CASDTQARQPQHF
TGTGCCAGCGATACCCAAGCGCGGCAGCCCCAGCATTTT
>TRBV18|.|.|TRBJ2-1
CASSPLFASGVEDEQFF
TGTGCCAGCTCACCACTCTTTGCTTCGGGGGTTGAGGATGAGCAGTTCTTC
>TRBV7-2|few|.|TRBJ1-5
CASTPGGSHSNQPQHF
TGTGCCAGCACCCCTGGCGGGTCGCATAGCAATCAGCCCCAGCATTTT
>TRBV7-8|few|TRBD1|TRBJ1-6
CASSSQGDGSPLHF
TGTGCCAGCAGCTCACAGGGGGATGGTTCACCCCTCCACTTT
>TRBV1|once|.|TRBJ2-5
CTSSQDVGPETGRETQYF
TGCACCAGCAGCCAAGACGTGGGCCCCGAGACAGGGAGAGAGACCCAGTACTTC
>TRBV2|few|TRBD2|TRBJ2-1
CASSEPPGLAGGDEQFF
TGTGCCAGCAGTGAACCCCCGGGACTAGCGGGAGGGGATGAGCAGTTCTTC
>TRBV19|.|.|TRBJ1-2
CASSPGVWGYTF
TGTGCCAGTAGTCCGGGGGTTTGGGGCTACACCTTC
>TRBV19|.|.|TRBJ1-3
CASGPTGSSGNTIYF
TGTGCCAGTGGACCTACAGGGAGCTCTGGAAACACCATATATTTT
>TRBV11-3|.|.|TRBJ2-2
CASSLTGGELFF
TGTGCCAGCAGCTTAACAGGCGGGGAGCTGTTTTTT
>TRBV1|.|.|TRBJ2-1
CTSIRTSGKSNEQFF
TGCACCAGCATTCGGACTAGCGGAAAATCCAATGAGCAGTTCTTC
>TRBV9|.|TRBD1|TRBJ2-4
CASGRGGLAKNIQYF
TGTGCCAGCGGCCGAGGGGGCCTAGCCAAAAACATTCAGTACTTC
>TRBV2|.|TRBD1|TRBJ1-1
CASSAPSTGTVNTEAFF
TGTGCCAGCAGTGCCCCTTCGACCGGGACAGTGAACACTGAAGCTTTCTTT
>TRBV11-2|.|TRBD1|TRBJ2-3
CASSLWAGGKPDTQYF
TGTGCCAGCAGCTTATGGGCAGGGGGCAAGCCAGATACGCAGTATTTT
>TRBV18|.|.|TRBJ1-2
CASSLQEQNYGYTF
TGTGCCAGCTCACTTCAGGAACAGAACTATGGCTACACCTTC
>TRBV30|.|TRBD1|TRBJ1-1
CAWRAGTGGSGTEAFF
TGTGCCTGGAGGGCCGGGACAGGGGGCTCCGGAACTGAAGCTTTCTTT
>TRBV5-4|.|TRBD2|TRBJ2-5
CASSLAQRGRETQYF
TGTGCCAGCAGCTTGGCCCAGCGGGGGAGGGAGACCCAGTACTTC
>TRBV28|.|.|TRBJ2-7
CASSPAVAESYEQYF
TGTGCCAGCAGCCCCGCGGTAGCGGAGTCCTACGAGCAGTACTTC
>TRBV4-1|.|TRBD1|TRBJ1-2
CASSSWSRLWYDRVDYGYTF
TGCGCCAGCAGCTCCTGGAGCCGCCTCTGGTACGACAGGGTGGACTATGGCTACACCTTC
>TRBV28|.|.|TRBJ1-4
CASSFDGQFNEKLFF
TGTGCCAGCAGTTTCGACGGACAGTTTAATGAAAAACTGTTTTTT
>TRBV24-1|.|TRBD2|TRBJ2-1
CATSDPWSGGARNEQFF
TGTGCCACCAGTGATCCCTGGAGCGGGGGGGCTAGAAATGAGCAGTTCTTC
>TRBV5-1|once|.|TRBJ1-2
CASSPGGGGAGYTF
TGCGCCAGCAGCCCTGGAGGGGGGGGCGCCGGCTACACCTTC
>TRBV27|.|.|TRBJ2-2
CASSSFGPGELFF
TGTGCCAGCAGTTCCTTTGGCCCCGGGGAGCTGTTTTTT
>TRBV25-1|.|.|TRBJ2-7
CASSVLGGEQYF
TGTGCCAGCAGTGTGCTAGGAGGCGAGCAGTACTTC